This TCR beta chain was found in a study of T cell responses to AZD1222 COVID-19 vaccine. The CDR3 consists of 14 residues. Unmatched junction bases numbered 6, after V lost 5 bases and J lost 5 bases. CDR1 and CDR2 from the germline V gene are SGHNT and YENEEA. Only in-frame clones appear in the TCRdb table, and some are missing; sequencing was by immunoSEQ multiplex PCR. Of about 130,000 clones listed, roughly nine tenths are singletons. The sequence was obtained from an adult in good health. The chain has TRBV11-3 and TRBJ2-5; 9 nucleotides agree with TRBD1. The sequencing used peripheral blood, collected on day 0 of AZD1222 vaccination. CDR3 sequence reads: CASSRTGGGETQYF. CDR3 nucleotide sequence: TGTGCCAGCAGCCGTACAGGGGGCGGGGAGACCCAGTACTTC.